This TCR beta chain appears in the sequencing data of a study of T-cell memory formation after mild COVID-19 (dated by TCRdb to the early 2020s). Regarding the research as a whole: TCR sequence clusters from the two donors were largely donor specific. T-cell clones expanding and contracting after mild COVID-19 in two donors were tracked by longitudinal TCRalpha and TCRbeta repertoire sequencing. Two young, previously healthy adult volunteers made up the cohort, one male and one female.

The paper as a whole reports these results and caveats: The study covered only a couple of mild cases, and larger cohorts including severe cases with pre-infection samples were considered necessary. Clones that contracted from day 15 to 85 showed balanced CD4/CD8 phenotypes, whereas a second wave of clones that expanded from day 15 to 37 leaned towards CD4+. Contracting CD4+ clones appeared mostly in the CM and EM memory subsets, whereas CD8+ clones were enriched in EMRA. The second-wave clones that peaked on day 37 were not confirmed to be SARS-CoV-2 specific. The detection of some responding clones in pre-infection memory suggests that pre-existing cross-reactive memory T cells joined the SARS-CoV-2 response.

These reads were obtained on an Illumina NovaSeq 6000. Using 5'RACE with constant-segment primers, TCRalpha and TCRbeta cDNA libraries were constructed, with sample barcodes and unique molecular identifiers added in the process. Trizol reagent was used to extract RNA from every sample. Library amplification was performed in two PCR steps, and a second sample barcode and Illumina TruSeq adapters were introduced in the second step. Sequencing of libraries was performed on an Illumina NovaSeq with 2 x 150 bp paired-end reads. As for how the authors treated the data: Reads were demultiplexed and collapsed into UMI-guided consensus sequences with migec v1.2.7. Using mixcr v2.1.11, UMI consensuses were aligned to TRA and TRB V and J templates and then assembled into clonotypes. Expanded or contracted clonotypes were those called significant by both edgeR and NoisET, with noise models trained on biological replicates. For edgeR calls, the thresholds were a false discovery rate-adjusted p below 0.01 and a log2 fold-change of 1. As an exploratory analysis of dynamics, max-normalized trajectories of the 1000 most abundant clonotypes were examined by PCA with hierarchical clustering. The CD4 or CD8 phenotype of responding clones was assigned using the separately sequenced CD4+ and CD8+ repertoires. TCRdb passed the public sequencing reads through fastp at Q25 and MiXCR, retaining productive beta sequences. Each entry merges the rows of one CDR3 protein and shows their most common DNA and genes. It is TCRdb's table, rather than the study itself, that gives the V and J calls and clone size. This sample comprises some 410,000 distinct CDR3 sequences, less than 25% of them detected only once. Clones ranked in the top ten supply about an eighth of the sample.

Comments on this clonotype: The antigen it binds to is not known. Base qualities are not recorded, but no much larger clone differs from it by a single base.

PBMCs were isolated by Ficoll-Paque density gradient centrifugation. Ends trimmed: V by 3 bases, J by 7 bases; bases unmatched to a gene: 10. CDR1 and CDR2 are read off the germline V gene as SQVTM and ANQGSEA. The CDR3 sequence holds 14 residues, the cysteine and phenylalanine included. CDR3 DNA is the only sequence kept; it has 42 bases, read in frame from the first base. Sequenced: PBMCs or a T cell subset sorted from them (not recorded which). The TCR comes from an adult woman who had mild COVID-19 (a few samples of this study predate the infection). The sample titles of this study are shuffled in the database, so cell type and time point are left out; the donor was told from shared clones. The chain was built from TRBV29-1 and TRBJ2-3; TRBD1 matches 7 bases in the middle. The DNA is as follows: TGCAGCGTTGAGCCCGGGACAGACCCCTATACGCAGTATTTT. It is translated as CSVEPGTDPYTQYF.